The subject of this entry is one T cell receptor beta chain. The target antigen is unknown. The entry originates in a study of spatial heterogeneity in lung cancer. Points from the study as a whole: Blood contained ubiquitous expanded tumor TCRs more at resection than at follow-up.

Every molecule of TCR cDNA had its own unique molecular identifier. TCRdb independently ran MiXCR on the 5' RACE reads; one entry per CDR3 protein. The top ten clones hold 20% to 25% of a sample with about 110,000 distinct CDR3 sequences, approximately 10% of them seen once. Germline-derived CDR1 and CDR2 are DFQATT and SNEGSKA (reference sequence). The CDR3 covers 14 residues. Trimming removed 6 bases from V and 1 base from J, with 13 bases in between. Noted time point: blood at routine non-recurrence follow-up after resection. Whole RNA came from tumor, nontumor lung or frozen PBMC and was sequenced without being sorted.

This sample comprised PBMCs, obtained at follow-up. The origin of this receptor is a female donor with early-stage non-small cell lung cancer. This rearrangement joins TRBV20-1 to TRBJ2-4; D is possibly TRBD2 (5 bases). CDR3 sequence: CSARRVSAKNIQYF. In nucleotides, the CDR3 is TGCAGTGCCAGGCGGGTCTCCGCCAAAAACATTCAGTACTTC.